The T cell receptor (beta chain) under discussion was sequenced for a study of blood T cell repertoires in COVID-19. Study background: The United States, Italy and Spain supplied acute and convalescent COVID-19 samples. From T cells, B-cell-depleted T cells, or PBMCs came the material, which was cDNA or gDNA.

The Seattle patients, enrolled during active infection, were followed longitudinally. The V and J ends lost 5 bases and 3 bases, in that order; junction bases with no gene match: 11. The CDR3 has 16 amino acids. Germline V lookup: CDR1 SGHVS, CDR2 FQNEAQ. Original data processing: How many nucleated cells were present was estimated from reference gene primer amplification. The data were produced by immunoSEQ multiplex PCR, yet TCRdb's version contains in-frame clones alone and is incomplete. The DNA was the basis for D and trimming; V, J and clone size are from that table. Found here are about 130,000 clones, 70% to 80% of them singletons; the top ten hold 4% to 5%.

This TCR came from a woman aged 70-85 years with COVID-19, enrolled during active disease. V is TRBV7-8 and J is TRBJ1-2; TRBD1 agrees at 8 bases. Sequencing was done on a sample of peripheral blood. The DNA for the CDR3 is TGTGCCAGCAGCGCGGGGGGGCAGGGGGCGGACTATGGCTACACCTTC. Translating it yields CASSAGGQGADYGYTF.